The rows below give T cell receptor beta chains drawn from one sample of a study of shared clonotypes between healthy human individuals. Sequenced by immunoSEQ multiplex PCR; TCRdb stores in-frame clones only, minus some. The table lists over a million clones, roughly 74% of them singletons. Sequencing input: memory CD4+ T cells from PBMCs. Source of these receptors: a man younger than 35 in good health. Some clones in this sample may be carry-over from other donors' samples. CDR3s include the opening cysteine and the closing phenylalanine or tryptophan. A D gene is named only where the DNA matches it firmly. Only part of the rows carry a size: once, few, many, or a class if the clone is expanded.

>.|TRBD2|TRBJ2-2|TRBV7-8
CASSRGLAGGYRELFF
TGTGCCAGCAGCCGGGGACTAGCGGGAGGGTACAGGGAGCTGTTTTTT
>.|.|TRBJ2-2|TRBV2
CASRLAGGTGELFF
TGTGCCAGCAGGCTAGCCGGGGGCACCGGGGAGCTGTTTTTT
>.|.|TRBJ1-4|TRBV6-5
CASSYERQGREKLFF
TGTGCCAGCAGTTACGAGCGGCAGGGTCGGGAAAAACTGTTTTTT
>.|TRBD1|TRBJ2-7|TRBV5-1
CASSLLSGDRRRTYEQYF
TGCGCCAGCAGCTTGTTGAGTGGGGACAGGAGGAGGACCTACGAGCAGTACTTC
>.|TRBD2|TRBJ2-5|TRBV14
CASSQGLAGAGETQYF
TGTGCCAGCAGCCAAGGACTAGCGGGAGCGGGAGAGACCCAGTACTTC
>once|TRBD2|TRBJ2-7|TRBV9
CASSVGGRASEQYF
TGTGCCAGCAGCGTAGGCGGGAGGGCTTCCGAGCAGTACTTC
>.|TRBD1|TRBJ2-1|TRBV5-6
CASSFDRGPYNEQFF
TGTGCCAGCAGCTTCGACAGGGGACCCTACAATGAGCAGTTCTTC
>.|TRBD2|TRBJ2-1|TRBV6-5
CASSRSGRIDEQFF
TGTGCCAGCAGTCGGAGCGGGAGGATAGATGAGCAGTTCTTC
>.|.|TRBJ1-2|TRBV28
CASSPVGGVRGYTF
TGTGCCAGCAGTCCAGTAGGGGGAGTACGTGGCTACACCTTC
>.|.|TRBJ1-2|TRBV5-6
CASSPTTLLDYTF
TGTGCCAGCAGCCCGACCACACTATTGGACTACACCTTC
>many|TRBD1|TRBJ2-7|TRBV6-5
CASSQTGTGTYEQYF
TGTGCCAGCAGTCAGACCGGGACAGGGACCTACGAGCAGTACTTC
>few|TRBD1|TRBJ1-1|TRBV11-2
CASSLVYRGATEAFF
TGTGCCAGCAGCTTAGTATACAGGGGAGCCACTGAAGCTTTCTTT
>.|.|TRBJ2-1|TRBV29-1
CSVEVAQARNEQFF
TGCAGCGTTGAAGTAGCACAGGCGAGGAATGAGCAGTTCTTC
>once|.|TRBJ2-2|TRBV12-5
CASGYNTGELFF
TGTGCTAGTGGTTACAACACCGGGGAGCTGTTTTTT
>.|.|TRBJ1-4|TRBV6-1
CASSWGANEKLFF
TGTGCCAGCTCTTGGGGCGCAAACGAAAAACTGTTTTTT
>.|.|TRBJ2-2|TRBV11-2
CASSFAVGGELFF
TGTGCCAGCAGCTTCGCGGTTGGCGGGGAGCTGTTTTTT
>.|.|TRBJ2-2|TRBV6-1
CASSFPGGYTGELFF
TGTGCCAGCAGTTTTCCCGGGGGATACACCGGGGAGCTGTTTTTT
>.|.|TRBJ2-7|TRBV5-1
CASSPGRQGGYYEQYF
TGCGCCAGCAGCCCGGGGAGGCAGGGTGGATACTACGAGCAGTACTTC
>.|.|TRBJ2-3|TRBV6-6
CASSYSDYAGRTQYF
TGTGCCAGCAGTTACTCGGACTACGCGGGGCGTACGCAGTATTTT
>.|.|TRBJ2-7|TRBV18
CASSPPPSGYEQYF
TGTGCCAGCTCACCACCGCCAAGCGGATACGAGCAGTACTTC
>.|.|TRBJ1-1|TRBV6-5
CASGRQNTEAFF
TGTGCCAGCGGGCGGCAGAACACTGAAGCTTTCTTT
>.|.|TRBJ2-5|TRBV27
CASSYSFGSSLSVETQYF
TGTGCCAGCAGTTACTCGTTCGGGAGCTCCTTAAGTGTAGAGACCCAGTACTTC
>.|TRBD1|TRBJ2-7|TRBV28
CASSLGGQGAHEQYF
TGTGCCAGCAGTTTAGGAGGTCAGGGGGCCCACGAGCAGTACTTC
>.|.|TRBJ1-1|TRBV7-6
CASSSPSKGDTEAFF
TGTGCCAGCAGCTCCCCTTCTAAGGGGGATACTGAAGCTTTCTTT
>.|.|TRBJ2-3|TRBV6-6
CASSSLGTVEVVTQYF
TGTGCCAGCAGTTCTCTCGGGACTGTTGAGGTGGTTACGCAGTATTTT
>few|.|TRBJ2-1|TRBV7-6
CASSLDYRPHNEQFF
TGTGCCAGCAGCTTAGACTACCGCCCTCACAATGAGCAGTTCTTC
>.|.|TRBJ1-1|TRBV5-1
CASSLAGKRVTEAFF
TGCGCCAGCAGCTTGGCTGGCAAGAGAGTCACTGAAGCTTTCTTT
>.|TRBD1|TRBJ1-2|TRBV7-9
CASSPGTASDGYTF
TGTGCCAGCAGCCCCGGGACAGCGTCGGATGGCTACACCTTC
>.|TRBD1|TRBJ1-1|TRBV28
CASERRTGGRTEAFF
TGTGCCAGCGAGCGGCGGACAGGGGGCAGGACTGAAGCTTTCTTT
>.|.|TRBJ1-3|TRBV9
CASSVRASSGNTIYF
TGTGCCAGCAGCGTACGGGCGAGCTCTGGAAACACCATATATTTT
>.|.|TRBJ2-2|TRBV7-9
CASSLLSSASHGELFF
TGTGCCAGCAGCTTATTGTCTAGCGCTAGCCATGGGGAGCTGTTTTTT
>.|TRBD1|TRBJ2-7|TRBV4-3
CASSRGQTYEQYF
TGCGCCAGCAGCCGGGGACAGACCTACGAGCAGTACTTC
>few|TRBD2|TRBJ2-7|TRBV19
CATPRLAELYEQYF
TGTGCCACCCCTCGTCTAGCGGAGTTATACGAGCAGTACTTC
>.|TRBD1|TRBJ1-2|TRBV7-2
CASSSNRGFDYGYTF
TGTGCCAGCAGCTCAAACAGGGGGTTTGACTATGGCTACACCTTC
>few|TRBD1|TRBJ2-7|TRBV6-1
CASSELDRASYEQYF
TGTGCCAGCAGTGAATTAGACAGGGCCTCCTACGAGCAGTACTTC
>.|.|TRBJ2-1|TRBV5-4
CASSFRNEQFF
TGTGCCAGCAGCTTTCGGAATGAGCAGTTCTTC
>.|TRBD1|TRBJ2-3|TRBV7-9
CASSPSTGVTDTQYF
TGTGCCAGCAGCCCCTCGACAGGGGTCACAGATACGCAGTATTTT
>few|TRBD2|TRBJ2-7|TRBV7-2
CASRGTSGNLYEQYF
TGTGCCAGCAGGGGGACTAGCGGGAATCTCTACGAGCAGTACTTC
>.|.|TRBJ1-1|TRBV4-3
CASSQGGGMDTEAFF
TGCGCCAGCAGCCAAGGGGGCGGGATGGACACTGAAGCTTTCTTT
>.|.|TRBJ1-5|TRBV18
CASSLKQGSPNQPQHF
TGTGCCAGCTCACTCAAGCAGGGTTCCCCCAATCAGCCCCAGCATTTT
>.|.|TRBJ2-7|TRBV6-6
CASRAGQGNYEQYF
TGTGCCAGCAGGGCGGGACAAGGAAACTACGAGCAGTACTTC
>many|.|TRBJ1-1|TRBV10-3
CATLDRGGGTMNTEAFF
TGTGCCACCCTCGATAGAGGGGGAGGAACGATGAACACTGAAGCTTTCTTT
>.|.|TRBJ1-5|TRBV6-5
CASSPRHTNQPQHF
TGTGCCAGCAGTCCTAGACACACCAATCAGCCCCAGCATTTT
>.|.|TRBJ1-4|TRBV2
CASSVDPTDGEKLFF
TGTGCCAGCAGTGTGGACCCGACCGACGGTGAAAAACTGTTTTTT
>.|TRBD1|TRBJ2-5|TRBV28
CASSLYTGGGGTQYF
TGTGCCAGCAGTTTATATACAGGGGGAGGAGGGACCCAGTACTTC
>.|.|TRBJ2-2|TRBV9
CASSVATGGENGELFF
TGTGCCAGCAGCGTAGCTACCGGGGGCGAAAACGGGGAGCTGTTTTTT
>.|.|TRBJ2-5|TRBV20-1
CSARDPGPRHF
TGCAGTGCTAGAGACCCGGGCCCCCGGCACTTC
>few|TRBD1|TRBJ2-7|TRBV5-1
CASSPGTGTYEQYF
TGCGCCAGCAGCCCCGGGACAGGAACCTACGAGCAGTACTTC
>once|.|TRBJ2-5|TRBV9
CASSVGSRMNQETQYF
TGTGCCAGCAGCGTAGGCTCGCGGATGAACCAAGAGACCCAGTACTTC
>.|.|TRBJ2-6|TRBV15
CATSTTTWANVLTF
TGTGCCACCAGCACGACGACATGGGCCAACGTCCTGACTTTC
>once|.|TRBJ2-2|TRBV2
CASSLAGELFF
TGTGCCAGCTCCCTGGCCGGGGAGCTGTTTTTT
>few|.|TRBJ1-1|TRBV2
CASSRQNTEAFF
TGTGCCAGCAGTAGACAGAACACTGAAGCTTTCTTT
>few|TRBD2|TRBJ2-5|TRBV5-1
CASNGGLGSVQETQYF
TGCGCCAGCAACGGGGGACTAGGTTCCGTCCAAGAGACCCAGTACTTC
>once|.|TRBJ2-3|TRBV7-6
CASSRGVAETDTQYF
TGTGCCAGCAGCCGCGGGGTAGCGGAAACAGATACGCAGTATTTT
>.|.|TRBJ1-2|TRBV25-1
CASSELGRRGYTF
TGTGCCAGCAGTGAGCTTGGACGGCGGGGCTACACCTTC
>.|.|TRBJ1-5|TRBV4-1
CASSQEESGSANQPQHF
TGCGCCAGCAGCCAAGAGGAGTCGGGGAGCGCCAATCAGCCCCAGCATTTT
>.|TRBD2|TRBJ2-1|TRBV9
CASSVSGSAWDEQFF
TGTGCCAGCAGCGTGAGCGGGAGCGCCTGGGATGAGCAGTTCTTC
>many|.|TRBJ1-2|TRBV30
CAWSAPNSRNYGYTF
TGTGCCTGGAGTGCCCCCAACTCTAGGAACTATGGCTACACCTTC
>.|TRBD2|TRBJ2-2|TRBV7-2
CASRASLAGSGELFF
TGTGCCAGCAGGGCCTCCCTAGCGGGCTCCGGGGAGCTGTTTTTT
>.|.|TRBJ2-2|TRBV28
CASSTVGAGTGELFF
TGTGCCAGCAGCACTGTGGGAGCTGGGACCGGGGAGCTGTTTTTT